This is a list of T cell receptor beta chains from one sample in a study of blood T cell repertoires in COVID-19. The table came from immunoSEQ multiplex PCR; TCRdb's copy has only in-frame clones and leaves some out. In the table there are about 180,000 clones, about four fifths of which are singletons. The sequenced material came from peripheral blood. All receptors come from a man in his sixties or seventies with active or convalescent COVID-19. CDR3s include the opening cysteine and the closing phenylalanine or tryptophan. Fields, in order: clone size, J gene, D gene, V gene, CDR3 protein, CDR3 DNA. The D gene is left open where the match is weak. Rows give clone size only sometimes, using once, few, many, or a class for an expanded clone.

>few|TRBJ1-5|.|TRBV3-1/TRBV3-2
CASSQEYSNQPQHF
TGTGCCAGCAGCCAAGAGTATAGCAATCAGCCCCAGCATTTT
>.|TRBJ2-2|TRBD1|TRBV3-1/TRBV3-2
CASSQGDRGGAGELFF
TGTGCCAGCAGCCAAGGGGACAGGGGCGGGGCCGGGGAGCTGTTTTTT
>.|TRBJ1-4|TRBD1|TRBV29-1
CSVARQGALKLFF
TGCAGCGTTGCTCGACAGGGGGCGCTTAAACTGTTTTTT
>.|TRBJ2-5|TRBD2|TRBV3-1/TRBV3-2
CASSFRSGTSGRAVRETQYF
TGTGCCAGCAGCTTTCGATCCGGGACTAGCGGGAGGGCCGTGAGGGAGACCCAGTACTTC
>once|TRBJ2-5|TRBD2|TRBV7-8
CASSLGAGGILWEETQYF
TGTGCCAGCAGCTTAGGAGCGGGAGGGATCTTATGGGAAGAGACCCAGTACTTC
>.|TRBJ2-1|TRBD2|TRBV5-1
CASWGSGTRSYNEQFF
TGCGCCAGCTGGGGCAGCGGGACCCGCTCCTACAATGAGCAGTTCTTC
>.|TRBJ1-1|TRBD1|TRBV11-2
CASSSLSGTVNTEAFF
TGTGCCAGCAGCTCGTTATCCGGGACAGTGAACACTGAAGCTTTCTTT
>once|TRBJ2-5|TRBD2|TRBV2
CASSKGLAGAGETQYF
TGTGCCAGCAGTAAGGGACTAGCGGGGGCGGGAGAGACCCAGTACTTC
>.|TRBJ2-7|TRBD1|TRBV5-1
CASRWTGSYEQYF
TGCGCCAGCAGATGGACAGGGAGCTACGAGCAGTACTTC
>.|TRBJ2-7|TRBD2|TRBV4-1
CASSQVAGAREQYF
TGCGCCAGCAGCCAAGTAGCGGGGGCCCGCGAGCAGTACTTC
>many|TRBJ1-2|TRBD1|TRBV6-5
CASSLRDRGGGYTF
TGTGCCAGCAGTCTCCGGGACAGGGGAGGAGGCTACACCTTC
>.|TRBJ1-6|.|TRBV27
CASSLRGNNSPLHF
TGTGCCAGCAGTTTAAGGGGGAATAATTCACCCCTCCACTTT
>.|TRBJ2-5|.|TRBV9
CASSDLGQGQETQYF
TGTGCCAGCAGCGACCTCGGCCAGGGACAAGAGACCCAGTACTTC
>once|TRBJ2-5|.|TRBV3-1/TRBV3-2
CASSPRGQETQYF
TGTGCCAGCAGCCCTAGGGGCCAAGAGACCCAGTACTTC
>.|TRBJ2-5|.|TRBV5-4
CASSLAAGSETQYF
TGTGCCAGCAGCTTGGCGGCGGGATCAGAGACCCAGTACTTC
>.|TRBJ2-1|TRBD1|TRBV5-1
CASSIQGAANNEQFF
TGCGCCAGCAGCATACAGGGGGCTGCGAACAATGAGCAGTTCTTC
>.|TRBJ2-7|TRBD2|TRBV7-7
CASSPSGRGEQYF
TGTGCTAGCAGCCCCAGCGGGAGAGGCGAGCAGTACTTC
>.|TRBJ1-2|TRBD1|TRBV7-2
CASSYGQGMGGYTF
TGTGCCAGCAGCTACGGACAGGGAATGGGAGGCTACACCTTC
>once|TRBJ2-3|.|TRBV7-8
CASSLGLSIFTDTQYF
TGTGCCAGCAGCTTGGGTCTTAGCATCTTCACAGATACGCAGTATTTT
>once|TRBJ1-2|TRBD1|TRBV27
CASSLSNQGARSYGYTF
TGTGCCAGCAGTTTATCGAATCAGGGGGCGCGAAGTTATGGCTACACCTTC
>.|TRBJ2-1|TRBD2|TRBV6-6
CASSRGNGLAGVNEQFF
TGTGCCAGCAGCCGAGGGAACGGACTAGCGGGAGTCAATGAGCAGTTCTTC
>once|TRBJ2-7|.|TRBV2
CASLEGGEQYF
TGTGCCAGCCTGGAAGGAGGGGAGCAGTACTTC
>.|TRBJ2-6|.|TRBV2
CASSARSYSGANVLTF
TGTGCCAGCAGTGCGCGCTCTTACTCTGGGGCCAACGTCCTGACTTTC
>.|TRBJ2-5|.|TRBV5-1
CASSLAGQSLQETQYF
TGCGCCAGCAGCTTGGCAGGGCAGTCTCTCCAAGAGACCCAGTACTTC
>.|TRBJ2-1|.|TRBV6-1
CASSEVVGGGYNEQFF
TGTGCCAGCAGTGAAGTGGTGGGGGGTGGCTACAATGAGCAGTTCTTC
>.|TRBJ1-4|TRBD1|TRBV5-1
CASSPRTGSNEKLFF
TGCGCCAGCAGCCCACGGACAGGATCTAATGAAAAACTGTTTTTT
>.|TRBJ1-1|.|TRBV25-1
CASSGDTANTEAFF
TGTGCCAGCAGTGGAGACACGGCGAACACTGAAGCTTTCTTT
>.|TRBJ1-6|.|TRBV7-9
CASTSGGDSYNSPLHF
TGTGCCAGCACCTCGGGGGGGGACTCCTATAATTCACCCCTCCACTTT
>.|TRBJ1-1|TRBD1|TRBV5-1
CASSSQGGNTEAFF
TGCGCCAGCAGCTCGCAGGGGGGGAACACTGAAGCTTTCTTT
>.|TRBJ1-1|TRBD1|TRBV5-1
CASSLGRQGANTEAFF
TGCGCCAGCAGCTTGGGCAGACAGGGGGCGAACACTGAAGCTTTCTTT
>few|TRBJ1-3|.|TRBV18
CASSPPTGYGNTIYF
TGTGCCAGCTCACCACCTACCGGGTATGGAAACACCATATATTTT
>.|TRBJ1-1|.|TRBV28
CASIGGPNTEAFF
TGTGCCAGCATTGGAGGCCCGAACACTGAAGCTTTCTTT
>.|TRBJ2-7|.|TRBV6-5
CASWSAGALYEQYF
TGTGCCAGCTGGTCCGCGGGGGCTCTCTACGAGCAGTACTTC
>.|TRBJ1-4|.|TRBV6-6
CASRPGGAEEKLFF
TGTGCCAGCAGGCCAGGCGGGGCAGAGGAAAAACTGTTTTTT
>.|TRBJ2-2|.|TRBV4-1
CASSQAGGKRDTGELFF
TGCGCCAGCAGCCAAGCAGGCGGGAAGCGGGACACCGGGGAGCTGTTTTTT
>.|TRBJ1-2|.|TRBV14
CASSQNWLGARFYGYTF
TGTGCCAGCAGCCAAAACTGGTTGGGGGCGCGGTTCTATGGCTACACCTTC
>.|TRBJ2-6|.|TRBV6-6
CASSQTSPGANVLTF
TGTGCCAGCAGTCAGACTAGTCCTGGGGCCAACGTCCTGACTTTC
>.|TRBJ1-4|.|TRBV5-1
CASREEAYKKEKLFF
TGCGCCAGCCGGGAGGAGGCATATAAGAAGGAAAAACTGTTTTTT
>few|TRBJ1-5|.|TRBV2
CASNLWGPNQPQHF
TGTGCCAGCAATCTCTGGGGGCCAAATCAGCCCCAGCATTTT
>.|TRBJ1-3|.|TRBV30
CAWSFGGYSGNTIYF
TGTGCCTGGAGTTTCGGCGGATACTCTGGAAACACCATATATTTT
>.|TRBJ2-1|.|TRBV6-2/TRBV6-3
CASSYMGRINEQFF
TGTGCCAGCAGTTACATGGGGCGGATCAATGAGCAGTTCTTC
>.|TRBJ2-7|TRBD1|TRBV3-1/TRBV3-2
CASSPKTGAVYEQYF
TGTGCCAGCAGCCCAAAGACAGGGGCCGTCTACGAGCAGTACTTC
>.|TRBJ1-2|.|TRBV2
CASSDGPGIGYTF
TGTGCCAGCAGTGATGGGCCTGGTATTGGCTACACCTTC
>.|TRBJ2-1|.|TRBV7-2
CASSLGQGSYNEQFF
TGTGCCAGCAGCTTAGGGCAGGGATCCTACAATGAGCAGTTCTTC
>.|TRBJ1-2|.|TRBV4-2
CASSQDLGQFGYTF
TGTGCCAGCAGCCAAGATTTAGGACAATTCGGCTACACCTTC
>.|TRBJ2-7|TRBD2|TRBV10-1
CASSESSGRAPFEQYF
TGCGCCAGCAGTGAGTCTAGCGGGAGGGCTCCCTTCGAGCAGTACTTC
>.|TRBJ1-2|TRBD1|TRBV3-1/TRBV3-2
CASSHRGNYGYTF
TGTGCCAGCAGCCACAGGGGGAACTATGGCTACACCTTC
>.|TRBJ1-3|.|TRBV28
CASSLTVSGNTIYF
TGTGCCAGCAGTTTGACAGTCTCTGGAAACACCATATATTTT
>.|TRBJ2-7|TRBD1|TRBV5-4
CASSNRDREFHEQYF
TGTGCCAGCTCGAACCGGGACAGGGAGTTCCACGAGCAGTACTTC
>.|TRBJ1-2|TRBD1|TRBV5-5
CASSRQGATNYGYTF
TGTGCCAGCAGCAGACAGGGGGCGACTAACTATGGCTACACCTTC